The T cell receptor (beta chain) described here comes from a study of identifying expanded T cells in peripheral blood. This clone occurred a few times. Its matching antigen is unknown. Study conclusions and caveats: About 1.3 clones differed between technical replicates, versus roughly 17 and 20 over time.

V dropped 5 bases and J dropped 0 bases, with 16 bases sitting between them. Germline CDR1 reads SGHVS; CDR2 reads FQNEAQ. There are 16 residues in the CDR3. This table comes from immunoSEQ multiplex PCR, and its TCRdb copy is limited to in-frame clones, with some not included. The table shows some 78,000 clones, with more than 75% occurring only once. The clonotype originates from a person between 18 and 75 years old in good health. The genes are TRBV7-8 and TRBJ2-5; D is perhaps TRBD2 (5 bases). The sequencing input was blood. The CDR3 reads CASSPGISVDQETQYF. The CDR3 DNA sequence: TGTGCCAGCAGCCCCGGGATTAGCGTAGACCAAGAGACCCAGTACTTC.